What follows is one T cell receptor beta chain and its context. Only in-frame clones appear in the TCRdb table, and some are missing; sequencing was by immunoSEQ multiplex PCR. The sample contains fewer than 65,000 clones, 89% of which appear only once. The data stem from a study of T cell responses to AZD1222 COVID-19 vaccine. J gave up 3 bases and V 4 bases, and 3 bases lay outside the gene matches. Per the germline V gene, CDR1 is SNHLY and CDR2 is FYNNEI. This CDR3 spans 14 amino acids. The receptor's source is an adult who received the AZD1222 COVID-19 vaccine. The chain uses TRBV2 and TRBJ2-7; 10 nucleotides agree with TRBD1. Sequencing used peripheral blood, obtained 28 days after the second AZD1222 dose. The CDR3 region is CASSGGTGDYEQYF. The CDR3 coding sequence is TGTGCCAGCAGTGGCGGGACAGGGGACTACGAGCAGTACTTC.